These 27 T cell receptor beta chains were all obtained from the same sample, sequenced in a study of CD8 T cells in ankylosing spondylitis. Using its own MiXCR run on the 5' RACE reads, TCRdb lists one record per CDR3 protein. This sample has roughly 90,000 distinct CDR3 sequences; roughly 8% occur once, and the top ten carry nearly 10%. Sample: blood, either unsorted or a sorted T cell fraction (not recorded which). The receptor set was obtained from a male donor with ankylosing spondylitis or in good health (not recorded which).

Many counts were recorded for this clonotype. The chain has TRBV27 and TRBJ2-7, with TRBD1 identical over 7 bases. The J segment lost 1 base and the V segment lost 2 bases, leaving 2 bases of the junction unmatched. The CDR3 has 14 amino acids. In germline, CDR1 is MNHEY, CDR2 SMNVEV (reference sequence). The CDR3, as DNA: TGTGCCAGCAGTTTAGGACAGGTATCCTACGAGCAGTACTTC. Translating it yields CASSLGQVSYEQYF.

This clonotype was counted between two and nine times. The rearrangement links TRBV19 to TRBJ1-2; D is ambiguous. The germline CDR1 and CDR2 sequences are LNHDA and SQIVND (reference sequence). There are 15 residues in the CDR3. The V gene lost 3 bases and the J gene lost 4 bases, with 15 bases spanning the gap. DNA of the CDR3: TGTGCCAGTAGTATTCGGGCCGAGGCAGTCTATGGCTACACCTTC. It encodes CASSIRAEAVYGYTF.

The CDR3 DNA follows: TGTGCCAGCAGCTTCGGGGACACCGGGGAGCTGTTTTTT. It is translated as CASSFGDTGELFF. The chain joins TRBV7-9 to TRBJ2-2; D might be TRBD2 (5 bases). The germline V gene encodes CDR1 SEHNR and CDR2 FQNEAQ (reference sequence). The germline V and J ends were trimmed by 3 bases and 3 bases, with 5 bases remaining between them. CDR3 size: 13 residues. The full variable domain, with the rest looked up from reference TRBV7-9 and TRBJ2-2, is DTGVSQNPRHKITKRGQNVTFRCDPISEHNRLYWYRQTLGQGPEFLTYFQNEAQLEKSRLLSDRFSAERPKGSFSTLEIQRTEQGDSAMYLCASSFGDTGELFFGEGSRLTVL.

This clonotype showed up many times. The chain recombines TRBV29-1 with TRBJ1-2, with D hard to call. Germline values: CDR1 SQVTM, CDR2 ANQGSEA. Trimming shortened V by 2 bases and J by 0 bases, and 7 bases separated the two germline ends. The CDR3 is 13 residues long. CDR3 coding DNA: TGCAGCGTTGAACTCGGGACTAACTATGGCTACACCTTC. Residues: CSVELGTNYGYTF.

This clonotype was recorded many times. The chain recombines TRBV12-3 or TRBV12-4 with TRBJ2-2; 10 bases are a match to TRBD1. Losses at the gene ends were 6 bases for V and 4 bases for J; bases not matched to a gene: 8. This CDR3 is 16 amino acids long. The CDR3 is CASRDRGAAGTGELFF. CDR3 sequence (DNA): TGTGCCAGCAGGGACAGGGGGGCCGCGGGCACCGGGGAGCTGTTTTTT.

This rearrangement joins TRBV4-3 to TRBJ2-3; the match to TRBD2 covers 16 bases. The V gene end was trimmed by 3 bases and the J gene end by 1 base; junction bases not matched to a gene: 4. Germline loops: CDR1 LGHNA, CDR2 YSLEER. This CDR3 is 18 amino acids long. DNA of the CDR3: TGCGCCAGCAGCCAGGACGGGACTAGCGGGAGGGGCACAGATACGCAGTATTTT. Its translation: CASSQDGTSGRGTDTQYF.

This clonotype is labeled medium-sized (0.01 to 0.1%). The V gene is TRBV12-3 or TRBV12-4, the J gene TRBJ2-2; no clear D. The CDR3 sequence is 12 residues long. Trimming cost V 8 bases and J 5 bases, with 9 bases left between them. CDR3 sequence: CASGQVTGELFF. The DNA for the CDR3 is TGTGCCAGCGGGCAGGTTACCGGGGAGCTGTTTTTT.

This clonotype occurred many times. The genes are TRBV11-1 and TRBJ2-5, with TRBD1 identical over 9 bases. J lost 3 bases, V lost 5 bases, and 16 bases had no gene match. This CDR3 spans 18 amino acids. The germline CDR1 and CDR2 sequences are SGHAT and FQDESV (reference sequence). CDR3 protein: CASSLPAKSGTGKETQYF. The CDR3 DNA reads TGTGCCAGCAGCCTGCCGGCTAAATCCGGGACAGGGAAAGAGACCCAGTACTTC.

The chain employs TRBV5-4 and TRBJ1-1, with D unresolved. Germline V CDR1 and CDR2: SGHNT, YYREEE (reference sequence). Trimming cost V 0 bases and J 8 bases, with 8 bases left between them. CDR3 length equals 12 residues. The CDR3 DNA is TGTGCCAGCAGCTTGGGACAACAAGAAGCTTTCTTT. It translates to CASSLGQQEAFF.

The chain couples TRBV7-6 to TRBJ2-7; perhaps D is TRBD1 or TRBD2 (5 bases each). V lost 5 bases to trimming and J lost 2 bases, with 16 bases between them. CDR1 is SGHVS and CDR2 is FNYEAQ in the germline V gene. The CDR3 loop spans 15 amino acids. The CDR3 DNA sequence: TGTGCCAGCAGCGATACCGGGATGGGGGCCTACGAGCAGTACTTC. It translates to CASSDTGMGAYEQYF.

This clonotype was counted many times. In DNA form, the CDR3 reads TGCAGTGCGCCACGACAGAGCTCCTACGAGCAGTACTTC. It yields the protein CSAPRQSSYEQYF. The chain links TRBV20-1 to TRBJ2-7, with D tentatively TRBD1 (5 bases). This CDR3 contains 13 residues. Trimming took 6 bases from V and 0 from J, leaving 12 bases between them. Looked up from germline, CDR1 is DFQATT and CDR2 is SNEGSKA (reference sequence).

This clonotype was picked up a small number of times. The chain has TRBV29-1 and TRBJ2-3; possible D gene TRBD1, 5 bases. Trimming took 4 bases from V and 4 from J, leaving 12 bases between them. The germline gives CDR1 SQVTM, CDR2 ANQGSEA. This CDR3 has 13 residues. In DNA, the CDR3 is TGCAGCGTTGGGCAGGGTGGTGCAGATACGCAGTATTTT. As protein: CSVGQGGADTQYF.

About this clonotype itself: This may come from a read error, since a much larger clone is one base off. The chain has TRBV12-5 and TRBJ2-1; no firm D call. The CDR3 spans 14 residues. The germline CDR1 and CDR2 sequences are LGHNT and FRNRAP. The CDR3: CASGLVILGNKQFF. The CDR3 region has the DNA TGTGCTAGTGGTTTGGTAATCTTAGGCAATAAGCAGTTCTTC.

This clonotype was counted many times. The chain joins TRBV3-1 to TRBJ1-4; no clear D. Per the germline V gene, CDR1 is LGHDT and CDR2 is YNNKEL (reference sequence). V lost 2 bases and J lost 7, with 5 bases in between. This CDR3 is built from 12 residues. The CDR3 nucleotides are TGTGCCAGCAGCCAAAATAGTGAAAAACTGTTTTTT. Translated: CASSQNSEKLFF.

This clonotype was seen repeatedly, ten times or more. The chain recombines TRBV29-1 with TRBJ2-3; maybe TRBD2 (7 bases). The CDR3 totals 15 residues. V was trimmed by 2 bases and J by 5 bases, leaving 17 bases between them. Per germline, CDR1 SQVTM and CDR2 ANQGSEA. Here the CDR3 reads CSVEPERGAGDTQYF. The CDR3 bases are TGCAGCGTTGAACCGGAACGGGGGGCTGGAGATACGCAGTATTTT.

This clonotype was found many times. The chain couples TRBV11-2 to TRBJ2-1; D possibly matches TRBD1 or TRBD2 (6 bases each). This CDR3 region has 13 residues. Germline V gives CDR1 SGHAT, CDR2 FQNNGV. Trimming pared 3 bases from V and 9 bases from J, leaving 12 bases between. The DNA for the CDR3 is TGTGCCAGCAGCTTGCGACTAGGGGGTGAGCAGTTCTTC. It yields the protein CASSLRLGGEQFF.

This clonotype was seen at least ten times. V gene TRBV10-3 combines with J gene TRBJ2-5; D remains ambiguous. This CDR3 has 15 amino acids. Germline-derived CDR1 and CDR2 are ENHRY and SYGVKD. V lost 2 bases to trimming and J lost 4 bases, with 14 bases between them. In DNA form, the CDR3 reads TGTGCCATCAGTGAGAGGGAACGGGCCCCAGAGACCCAGTACTTC. As protein: CAISERERAPETQYF.

This clonotype came up many times. The CDR3 spells CASSAGDRERDTEAFF. CDR3 nucleotide sequence: TGCGCCAGCAGCGCCGGGGACAGGGAGAGAGACACTGAAGCTTTCTTT. This chain links TRBV5-1 with TRBJ1-1; 9 bases line up with TRBD1. Germline CDR1 reads SGHRS; CDR2 reads YFSETQ. There are 16 residues in the CDR3. V gave up 4 bases and J gave up 3 bases; unmatched junction bases: 10.

This clonotype was recorded many times. The V and J genes are TRBV29-1 and TRBJ1-4, with D unclear. CDR1 is SQVTM, CDR2 ANQGSEA, per germline. CDR3 length: 14 amino acids. V was pared by 7 bases and J by 5 bases, with 17 bases between. The CDR3 DNA follows: TGCAGCGCCACGATACGTAGGGAGAATGAAAAACTGTTTTTT. Amino acid sequence: CSATIRRENEKLFF. Together with reference TRBV29-1 and TRBJ1-4, the CDR3 gives the full variable domain: SAVISQKPSRDICQRGTSLTIQCQVDSQVTMMFWYRQQPGQSLTLIATANQGSEATYESGFVIDKFPISRPNLTFSTLTVSNMSPEDSSIYLCSATIRRENEKLFFGSGTQLSVL.

This clonotype was seen repeatedly, ten times or more. The chain carries TRBV20-1 and TRBJ2-5; D might be TRBD2 (5 bases). In germline, CDR1 is DFQATT, CDR2 SNEGSKA (reference sequence). With 5 bases removed from V and 2 bases from J, the gap between germline ends came to 12 bases. The CDR3 is 13 residues long. The CDR3 coding sequence is TGCAGTGCTGGAGGAGTCCGGCAAGAGACCCAGTACTTC. As protein: CSAGGVRQETQYF.

This clonotype was counted a few times. The rearrangement uses TRBV4-3 and TRBJ2-3, with 10 bases identical to TRBD2. V trimming: 3 bases; J trimming: 5 bases; junction bases outside the gene matches: 8. Per germline, CDR1 LGHNA and CDR2 YSLEER. There are 16 residues in the CDR3. Here the CDR3 reads CASSQRTSGVVDTQYF. The CDR3 DNA follows: TGCGCCAGCAGCCAGCGTACTAGCGGGGTAGTAGATACGCAGTATTTT.

In its sample, this clonotype was seen many times. V is TRBV7-9 and J is TRBJ1-2; D ambiguous. From germline, CDR1 is SEHNR and CDR2 FQNEAQ (reference sequence). This CDR3 contains 16 residues. V shed 5 bases and J shed 0 bases, with 16 bases lying between them. The CDR3 here is CASSLRWQDANYGYTF. DNA of the CDR3: TGTGCCAGCAGCCTGCGGTGGCAGGATGCTAACTATGGCTACACCTTC.

This clonotype was picked up many times. The chain has TRBV6-2 or TRBV6-3 and TRBJ1-2; D unresolved. V lost 1 base and J 3 bases, leaving 9 bases between the germline ends. The CDR3 length is 14 residues. Germline V gene sequence: CDR1 MNHEY, CDR2 SVGEGT. The CDR3 loop reads CASSYWVSDYGYTF. The CDR3 region has the DNA TGTGCCAGCAGTTACTGGGTTTCGGACTATGGCTACACCTTC.

The sample holds many counts of this clonotype. This chain connects TRBV20-1 to TRBJ2-2; TRBD1 matches at 8 bases. V lost 6 bases and J lost 6; bases outside the gene matches: 9. CDR1 and CDR2 (germline): DFQATT, SNEGSKA (reference sequence). This CDR3 is built from 14 residues. This CDR3 is CSAPKRQGPGELFF. DNA for the CDR3: TGCAGTGCCCCAAAGCGACAGGGGCCCGGGGAGCTGTTTTTT.

This clonotype was seen at least ten times. The CDR3 DNA follows: TGTGCCAGCAGCCCTAGCGGGAGGATCTACGAGCAGTACTTC. Amino acids: CASSPSGRIYEQYF. The V gene is TRBV27, the J gene TRBJ2-7; TRBD2 matches 11 bases. V lost 6 bases, J lost 3 bases, and 4 bases stayed unmatched. This CDR3 spans 14 amino acids. CDR1 MNHEY and CDR2 SMNVEV come from the germline V gene (reference sequence).

This clonotype was observed many times. The V call is TRBV4-3, the J call TRBJ1-5; D not resolved. V lost 4 bases, J lost 6 bases, and 13 bases lay in between. Germline values: CDR1 LGHNA, CDR2 YSLEER. The CDR3 spans 14 residues. The CDR3 sequence: CASSPVVGTQPQHF. Written as DNA, the CDR3 is TGCGCCAGCAGCCCCGTCGTTGGTACTCAGCCCCAGCATTTT.

This clonotype has ten or more counts. The chain employs TRBV6-1 and TRBJ2-5; a weak D match, TRBD1 (5 bases). V lost 3 bases, J lost 5 bases, and 10 bases lay in between. Germline V CDR1 and CDR2: MNHNS, SASEGT. The CDR3 runs to 13 residues. The chain's CDR3 is CASSDRAPETQYF. In DNA, the CDR3 is TGTGCCAGCAGTGACAGGGCCCCGGAGACCCAGTACTTC.